The 26 T cell receptor beta chains reported below all come from one sample, sequenced in a study of T cell changes during pregnancy in multiple sclerosis. Sequencing was performed with immunoSEQ multiplex PCR; in TCRdb, only in-frame clones are kept and a portion is missing. The table records about 61,000 clones, 93% of them present only once. Sequenced material: CD8+ T cells from peripheral blood mononuclear cells, taken in the third trimester of pregnancy. These receptor sequences come from a female donor with multiple sclerosis, enrolled in a pregnancy study.

This chain uses TRBV28 with TRBJ1-1; 10 positions match TRBD1. CDR1 MDHEN and CDR2 SYDVKM come from the germline V gene. This CDR3 contains 14 residues. Trimming cost V 5 bases and J 8 bases; bases outside gene matches: 8. CDR3 loop: CASSRDRGGMEAFF. CDR3 DNA: TGTGCCAGCAGTAGGGACAGGGGTGGAATGGAAGCTTTCTTT.

The V gene is TRBV9, the J gene TRBJ2-3; D perhaps matches TRBD1 (6 bases). Germline loops: CDR1 SGDLS, CDR2 YYNGEE. The V end lost 3 bases, the J end lost 6 bases, and 14 bases lay between the germline ends. This CDR3 spans 14 amino acids. CDR3 region: CASSGGHRLDTQYF. CDR3 nucleotide sequence: TGTGCCAGCAGCGGGGGACACCGTCTTGATACGCAGTATTTT.

This rearrangement joins TRBV7-2 to TRBJ1-1, with 9 bases aligning to TRBD1. CDR3 length: 16 residues. Germline CDR1 is SGHTA and CDR2 is FQGNSA. The ends lost 5 bases at V and 0 bases at J; junction bases unmatched: 7. CDR3 amino acids: CASSLGTGLMNTEAFF. CDR3 nucleotide sequence: TGTGCCAGCAGCCTCGGGACAGGGCTTATGAACACTGAAGCTTTCTTT. The complete variable domain, with remaining parts taken from reference TRBV7-2 and TRBJ1-1, reads GAGVSQSPSNKVTEKGKDVELRCDPISGHTALYWYRQSLGQGLEFLIYFQGNSAPDKSGLPSDRFSAERTGGSVSTLTIQRTQQEDSAVYLCASSLGTGLMNTEAFFGQGTRLTVV.

CDR3 loop: CASSRNTGGARGYTF. The CDR3, as DNA: TGTGCCAGCAGTCGAAATACAGGGGGCGCTCGGGGCTACACCTTC. J is TRBJ1-2 and V is TRBV28; TRBD1 matches 9 bases. This CDR3 spans 15 amino acids. V trimming: 5 bases; J trimming: 8 bases; junction bases outside the gene matches: 12. Germline lookup yields CDR1 MDHEN and CDR2 SYDVKM.

The rearrangement uses TRBV27 and TRBJ2-7, with D perhaps matching TRBD2 (5 bases). CDR1 and CDR2 (germline): MNHEY, SMNVEV (reference sequence). V lost 5 bases and J 3 bases, leaving 8 bases between the germline ends. CDR3 length equals 12 residues. CDR3 sequence reads: CASSDGVYEQYF. The DNA of the CDR3 is TGTGCCAGCAGTGACGGGGTCTACGAGCAGTACTTC.

The chain couples TRBV27 to TRBJ2-7; D gene ambiguous. Trimming removed 5 bases from V and 3 bases from J, with 14 bases in between. Germline-derived CDR1 and CDR2 are MNHEY and SMNVEV (reference sequence). The CDR3 is made up of 14 amino acids. CDR3 amino acids: CASSPSTSFYEQYF. DNA for the CDR3: TGTGCCAGCAGTCCTTCGACATCTTTCTACGAGCAGTACTTC.

The gene calls are TRBV28 and TRBJ2-7; TRBD2 matches at 13 bases. Germline V lookup: CDR1 MDHEN, CDR2 SYDVKM. Trimming took 4 bases from V and 3 from J; bases not matched to a gene: 3. The CDR3 is 15 residues long. The CDR3 sequence is CASSYRTSGGYEQYF. Here the CDR3 DNA reads TGTGCCAGCAGTTACCGGACTAGCGGGGGCTACGAGCAGTACTTC.

The J gene is TRBJ2-1, the V gene TRBV6-1; D possibly corresponds to TRBD2 (5 bases). The V and J ends lost 4 bases and 3 bases respectively, with 7 bases between them. Germline V gene data show CDR1 as MNHNS and CDR2 as SASEGT. The CDR3 sequence is 13 residues long. This CDR3 reads CASSGGRYNEQFF. The CDR3, as DNA: TGTGCCAGCAGTGGAGGGCGCTACAATGAGCAGTTCTTC.

V is TRBV19 and J is TRBJ1-1; D gene unclear. V was clipped by 4 bases and J by 5 bases, with 14 bases between them. This CDR3 spans 14 amino acids. Germline assignment: CDR1 LNHDA and CDR2 SQIVND (reference sequence). CDR3 DNA sequence: TGTGCCAGTAGTACTCCTCCTCCCCGGACTGAAGCTTTCTTT. It yields the protein CASSTPPPRTEAFF.

The chain employs TRBV7-3 and TRBJ2-1; 11 bases map to TRBD2. The CDR3 is 14 amino acids. V gave up 3 bases and J gave up 9 bases; unmatched junction bases: 4. Germline CDR1 reads SGHTA; CDR2 reads FQGTGA. The CDR3 reads CASSFDSGRGEQFF. The CDR3, as DNA: TGTGCCAGCAGCTTTGATAGCGGGAGGGGTGAGCAGTTCTTC.

The chain is built from TRBV27 and TRBJ2-2; possibly TRBD2 for D (6 bases). Germline CDR1 is MNHEY and CDR2 is SMNVEV (reference sequence). V lost 4 bases to trimming and J lost 7 bases, with 7 bases between them. The length of the CDR3 is 12 residues. The CDR3 DNA sequence: TGTGCCAGCAGTTGGGGGGTCGGGGAGCTGTTTTTT. It encodes CASSWGVGELFF.

V is TRBV6-5 and J is TRBJ2-3, with D tentatively TRBD2 (5 bases). The CDR3 is made up of 15 amino acids. The V gene's germline CDR1 is MNHEY and CDR2 SVGAGI. Trimming pared 4 bases from V and 0 bases from J, leaving 11 bases between. As DNA, the CDR3 is TGTGCCAGCAGTTCGGGGTGGGGAAGCACAGATACGCAGTATTTT. Translated, it gives CASSSGWGSTDTQYF.

The chain has TRBV30 and TRBJ2-3; 14 nucleotides align to TRBD2. J was trimmed by 4 bases and V by 1 base; bases with no gene match: 4. Germline CDR1 GTSNPN, CDR2 SVGIG (reference sequence). The CDR3 length is 16 residues. The CDR3 DNA sequence: TGTGCCTGGAGTGGACTAGCGGGAGGGCCAGCAGATACGCAGTATTTT. Its protein product is CAWSGLAGGPADTQYF.

The rearrangement uses TRBV7-8 and TRBJ2-5, with 11 positions matching TRBD2. The V and J ends lost 1 base and 1 base, in that order; junction bases with no gene match: 8. Germline V gene data show CDR1 as SGHVS and CDR2 as FQNEAQ. The CDR3 loop spans 18 amino acids. The CDR3 reads CASSLGMVLAGGQETQYF. The CDR3 DNA follows: TGTGCCAGCAGCTTAGGAATGGTCCTAGCGGGAGGCCAAGAGACCCAGTACTTC.

The gene calls are TRBV6-1 and TRBJ1-5; a possible D gene is TRBD1 (5 bases). The ends were cut back, 7 bases at V and 3 bases at J, with 16 bases in the middle. The CDR3 sequence is 15 residues long. Germline V lookup: CDR1 MNHNS, CDR2 SASEGT. The CDR3 nucleotides are TGTGCCAGCATCCCGGATCAGGGAAACAATCAGCCCCAGCATTTT. As protein: CASIPDQGNNQPQHF.

The gene calls are TRBV27 and TRBJ1-1, with 7 bases that match TRBD1. Germline V gene lookup returns CDR1 MNHEY and CDR2 SMNVEV (reference sequence). Trimming at V came to 5 bases and at J to 8 bases, leaving 8 bases not matched to a gene. The CDR3 extends over 13 amino acids. The CDR3 reads CASSQKWDREAFF. The CDR3 coding sequence is TGTGCCAGCAGTCAAAAATGGGACAGAGAAGCTTTCTTT.

V is TRBV6-1 and J is TRBJ2-2, with TRBD2 matching over 11 bases. The germline CDR1 and CDR2 sequences are MNHNS and SASEGT. The trim removed 8 bases at V and 5 bases at J, leaving 7 bases unmatched. The CDR3 is 15 residues long. DNA of the CDR3: TGTGCCAGCCTTAGCGGGAGGGAGGGAACCGGGGAGCTGTTTTTT. Protein: CASLSGREGTGELFF.

This rearrangement joins TRBV28 to TRBJ2-2, with no clear D. The CDR3 extends over 16 amino acids. The germline V gene has CDR1 MDHEN and CDR2 SYDVKM. Between the trimmed V and J ends, which lost 3 bases and 1 base, there was a span of 12 bases. The CDR3 loop is CASSFSSFGNTGELFF. In DNA, the CDR3 is TGTGCCAGCAGTTTTTCGAGTTTCGGGAACACCGGGGAGCTGTTTTTT. The full variable domain, in which reference TRBV28 and TRBJ2-2 provide the parts outside the CDR3, is DVKVTQSSRYLVKRTGEKVFLECVQDMDHENMFWYRQDPGLGLRLIYFSYDVKMKEKGDIPEGYSVSREKKERFSLILESASTNQTSMYLCASSFSSFGNTGELFFGEGSRLTVL.

This chain links TRBV6-1 with TRBJ2-7; D is perhaps TRBD1 (5 bases). In germline, CDR1 is MNHNS, CDR2 SASEGT. The CDR3 spans 15 residues. V was pared by 1 base and J by 4 bases, with 14 bases between. CDR3 loop: CASSEVVTRQYEQYF. In DNA, the CDR3 is TGTGCCAGCAGTGAAGTCGTAACACGACAGTACGAGCAGTACTTC.

V usage is TRBV4-1 and J usage is TRBJ2-7, with a tentative D call TRBD1 (7 bases). This CDR3 comprises 15 residues. Germline CDR1 MGHRA, CDR2 YSYEKL. V lost 0 bases and J 4 bases, leaving 13 bases between the germline ends. CDR3 loop: CASSQEVQGRYEQYF. CDR3 in DNA: TGCGCCAGCAGCCAAGAGGTACAGGGGAGGTACGAGCAGTACTTC.

The chain combines TRBV2 with TRBJ1-3; D call uncertain. With 7 bases removed from V and 0 bases from J, the gap between germline ends came to 10 bases. The CDR3 contains 14 residues. The germline CDR1 and CDR2 sequences are SNHLY and FYNNEI. The CDR3 region has the DNA TGTGCCAGCATGATGAAGAGCTCTGGAAACACCATATATTTT. Translated: CASMMKSSGNTIYF.

The J gene is TRBJ2-1, the V gene TRBV7-9; D might be TRBD2 (6 bases). V lost 11 bases, J lost 4 bases, and 15 bases lay in between. This CDR3 has 13 amino acids. CDR1 SEHNR and CDR2 FQNEAQ come from the germline V gene (reference sequence). The CDR3 here is CACTRGSYNEQFF. In nucleotides, the CDR3 is TGTGCCTGCACGCGGGGCTCATACAATGAGCAGTTCTTC.

This sequence joins TRBV6-6 and TRBJ2-7; D unresolved. This CDR3 has 11 amino acids. Per the germline V gene, CDR1 is MNHNY and CDR2 is SVGAGI (reference sequence). Trimming stripped 8 bases from V and 0 bases from J, with 5 bases between. The CDR3 DNA reads TGTGCCAGCTCAGGCTCCTACGAGCAGTACTTC. Translating it yields CASSGSYEQYF.

The chain employs TRBV27 and TRBJ1-5; D is undetermined. The CDR3 has 14 residues. Germline CDR1 reads MNHEY; CDR2 reads SMNVEV (reference sequence). Trimming removed 6 bases at V and 1 base at J, with 10 bases between. DNA for the CDR3: TGTGCCAGCAGATGGGCAGGCAGCAATCAGCCCCAGCATTTT. Encoded protein: CASRWAGSNQPQHF.

The chain has TRBV5-3 and TRBJ2-7, with TRBD2 identical over 8 bases. TRBV5-3 carries the ORF label, with uncertain function. The CDR3 runs to 16 residues. The V segment lost 2 bases and the J segment 2 bases; nucleotides outside the gene matches: 9. The CDR3: CARSLTTSGVPYEQYF. CDR3 DNA sequence: TGTGCCAGAAGCTTAACCACTAGCGGAGTCCCCTACGAGCAGTACTTC.

The chain has TRBV10-3 and TRBJ2-5; 12 nucleotides line up with TRBD2. The V gene end was trimmed by 0 bases and the J gene end by 2 bases; junction bases not matched to a gene: 1. The CDR3 sequence is 16 residues long. The germline V gene has CDR1 ENHRY and CDR2 SYGVKD. The CDR3 sequence is CAISESLAGGQETQYF. The DNA of the CDR3 is TGTGCCATCAGTGAGTCACTAGCGGGAGGACAAGAGACCCAGTACTTC.